These T cell receptor beta chains were read from a single sample in a study of response to subunit inactivated influenza vaccine. In TCRdb, the RT-PCR reads were re-called with MiXCR into one record per CDR3 protein. The sample lists about 830,000 distinct CDR3 sequences; roughly 20% were seen once. Material: PBMCs from blood, obtained more than 4 days after vaccination. All receptors come from a man aged 50 to 60 who received an inactivated influenza vaccine. Each CDR3 is given with its conserved first and last residue.

TRBJ1-4,19,TRBV11-2,CASSLRGTRLQPTNEKLFF
TRBJ2-7,16,TRBV20-1,CSAVGLAGLISYEQYF
TRBJ1-6,16,TRBV10-3,CAISDRSGTGNSPLHF
TRBJ2-7,17,TRBV11-2,CASSLVGLGDRVYEQYF
TRBJ2-7,15,TRBV28,CASSLGPGGGSEQYF
TRBJ2-3,15,TRBV28,CASSSTLPSTDTQYF
TRBJ2-2,14,TRBV4-3,CASSHLRATGELFF
TRBJ1-2,16,TRBV12-3/TRBV12-4,CASSSSPGRGNYGYTF
TRBJ2-5,13,TRBV20-1,CSALDRGPETQYF
TRBJ1-1,13,TRBV29-1,CSAVDSINTEAFF
TRBJ2-1,16,TRBV10-3,CAISESGLAEYNEQFF
TRBJ2-3,16,TRBV7-7,CASSLGGGLSTDTQYF
TRBJ1-3,14,TRBV28,CASSPWGTGNTIYF
TRBJ1-1,12,TRBV9,CASSGVGTEAFF
TRBJ2-3,17,TRBV21-1,CASSKAIGTGGPDTQYF
TRBJ2-3,16,TRBV12-3/TRBV12-4,CASSFFGLARTDTQYF
TRBJ2-7,13,TRBV7-9,CASSFLQGSEQYF
TRBJ1-1,17,TRBV5-1,CASSLVMTRVVNTEAFF
TRBJ2-1,11,TRBV6-6,CASSYSAEQFF
TRBJ2-1,14,TRBV12-3/TRBV12-4,CASSQTLGRDEQFF
TRBJ2-7,16,TRBV5-1,CASSTSRELGSYEQYF
TRBJ1-5,15,TRBV20-1,CSARDQAGDHQPQHF
TRBJ2-7,14,TRBV20-1,CSARSRAGTYEQYF
TRBJ1-4,15,TRBV6-1,CASSPTGTGEEKLFF
TRBJ2-1,19,TRBV4-2,CASSQAFSPGLAGHNEQFF
TRBJ1-1,11,TRBV6-5,CASRERGEAFF
TRBJ1-5,15,TRBV28,CASRAPRGSNQPQHF
TRBJ1-5,14,TRBV20-1,CSDQRPGDNQPQHF
TRBJ2-7,14,TRBV20-1,CSARQGMRTYEQYF
TRBJ1-1,14,TRBV4-1,CASSPGSFGTEAFF
TRBJ2-1,16,TRBV10-3,CAISDPLAGGYNEQFF
TRBJ2-5,17,TRBV12-3/TRBV12-4,CASSLSPPGALMETQYF
TRBJ2-3,14,TRBV20-1,CSARTTSGGDTQYF
TRBJ2-1,17,TRBV6-2/TRBV6-3,CASSPPGLAGGRNEQFF
TRBJ2-1,11,TRBV29-1,CSVDSYNEQFF
TRBJ1-4,15,TRBV7-2,CASSPTVGGREKLFF
TRBJ2-1,17,TRBV27,CASSWGLAGSSYNEQFF
TRBJ2-1,15,TRBV27,CASNRGNPSYNEQFF
TRBJ1-5,15,TRBV7-8,CASSFDRGQRRPQHF
TRBJ2-5,12,TRBV10-2,CASRTGDETQYF
TRBJ1-6,14,TRBV20-1,CSARVARGNSPLHF
TRBJ2-1,16,TRBV6-5,CASSSPGTGSSNEQFF
TRBJ1-1,15,TRBV6-1,CASSELGGWNTEAFF
TRBJ2-1,15,TRBV6-2/TRBV6-3,CASRGIIAGANEQFF
TRBJ2-4,16,TRBV11-2,CASSFLPRDRKNIQYF
TRBJ1-5,19,TRBV6-2/TRBV6-3,CASSYSSGGGGLGYQPQHF
TRBJ2-5,15,TRBV20-1,CSAAIPGQAQETQYF
TRBJ2-3,14,TRBV28,CASSRNSGTDTQYF
TRBJ2-7,15,TRBV5-6,CASSLELQGGDEQYF
TRBJ1-5,16,TRBV5-5,CASSLGPQGGNQPQHF